This TCR beta chain was recorded in a study of molecular identifiers for immune sequencing clone quantification. General study points: In a background of about 1 million naive cells, spiked Jurkat TCR RNA from one cell was reportedly detectable.

In TCRdb, the PCR reads were re-called with MiXCR into one record per CDR3 protein. The sample records some 650,000 distinct CDR3 sequences, 15% to 20% being singletons. The CDR3 runs to 15 residues. V lost 6 bases, J lost 7 bases, and 9 bases stayed unmatched. The germline V gene has CDR1 SEHNR and CDR2 FQNEAQ (reference sequence). There are many counts of this clonotype. What it binds is not known. The J gene is TRBJ2-1, the V gene TRBV7-9; 10 bases agree with TRBD2. Sequenced input: naive CD8+ T cells from blood, with Jurkat cell RNA spiked in. The subset is: FACS-sorted CD8+CD4-CCR7+CD45RA+ naive T cells. The source is a human donor in good health. Some libraries in this study had Jurkat cell RNA spiked in. CDR3 nucleotides: TGTGCCAGCAGACCTAGCGGGGGAAGGATGAATGAGCAGTTCTTC. Translated, it gives CASRPSGGRMNEQFF.